Sequencing of this T cell receptor (beta chain) was carried out in a study of OX40 agonist ivuxolimab in advanced cancers. Whole-study context: Patients took ivuxolimab, an agonistic anti-OX40 (CD134) antibody.

Study-wide findings and caveats: On average, CD8+ T cells showed a greater number of expanded clones than CD4+.

With respect to this clone: The target antigen is unknown.

The table came from immunoSEQ multiplex PCR; TCRdb's copy has only in-frame clones and leaves some out. This table holds about 80,000 clones, roughly four fifths found once. V was pared by 0 bases and J by 1 base, with 10 bases between. CDR1 and CDR2 (germline): SEHNR, FQNEAQ (reference sequence). CDR3 length: 16 amino acids. The receptor comes from an adult with an advanced solid tumor such as melanoma, head and neck, liver or kidney cancer. This chain connects TRBV7-9 to TRBJ1-3; D gene ambiguous. The sequencing here drew on CD4+ or CD8+ T cells sorted from blood, taken in a trial of the OX40 agonist ivuxolimab. The chain's CDR3 is CASSLALTPSGNTIYF. DNA of the CDR3: TGTGCCAGCAGCTTAGCCCTAACTCCATCTGGAAACACCATATATTTT.